This TCR beta chain was documented in a study of radiation and T cells in renal cell carcinoma. The time point: blood 4 weeks post-SBRT, at nephrectomy. Sample treatment: 15 Gy SBRT to primary tumor, nephrectomy 4 weeks later. Blood was sampled at baseline, 2 weeks and 4 weeks after SBRT. CDR1 is GTSNPN and CDR2 is SVGIG in the germline V gene (reference sequence). Trimming took off 3 bases at V and 10 bases at J, with 10 bases between the two ends. The CDR3 length is 11 residues. Libraries were prepared by immunoSEQ multiplex PCR; TCRdb keeps only in-frame clonotypes and omits some of them. The sample gives around 29,000 clones, 81% of which show up once; roughly 30% is in the top ten.

The chain combines TRBV30 with TRBJ2-1, with D maybe TRBD2 (5 bases). This specimen consisted of blood, obtained from a patient whose treatment included radiotherapy and nephrectomy. The receptor comes from a man between 60 and 75 years old with renal cell carcinoma. CDR3 nucleotide sequence: TGTGCCTGGAGACTAGACGGAGAGCAGTTCTTC. It encodes CAWRLDGEQFF.